The clone carrying this T cell receptor beta chain was picked up a small number of times. Its antigen is as yet unknown. The data originate from a study of response to subunit inactivated influenza vaccine. Broader study findings: Every seasonal influenza vaccination brings in few new T cells, the authors suggested.

TCRdb ran MiXCR on the RT-PCR reads and lists one entry per CDR3 protein. The sample holds about 540,000 distinct CDR3 sequences, approximately 24% seen once. This CDR3 spans 15 amino acids. CDR1 SGHAT and CDR2 FQDESV come from the germline V gene (reference sequence). Trimming took 1 base from V and 7 from J, leaving 17 bases between them. These sequences were also reported in another study, on T cells expressing NK-cell markers. This second study notes: It was by 5'RACE template switching with UMIs that TCR beta cDNA was made. The eight sequenced donors comprised seven who were HCMV-seropositive and one who was seronegative.

This sequence originates from a man aged 45 to 65 who received an inactivated influenza vaccine. The sequencing used CD4+ T cells sorted from PBMCs, collected about 12 days after vaccination. The rearrangement uses TRBV11-1 and TRBJ2-7; the D gene is possibly TRBD2 (5 bases). CDR3 in DNA: TGTGCCAGCAGCTTAGGTCTGGTGGGAGTGGAGGAGCAGTACTTC. Its translation is CASSLGLVGVEEQYF.